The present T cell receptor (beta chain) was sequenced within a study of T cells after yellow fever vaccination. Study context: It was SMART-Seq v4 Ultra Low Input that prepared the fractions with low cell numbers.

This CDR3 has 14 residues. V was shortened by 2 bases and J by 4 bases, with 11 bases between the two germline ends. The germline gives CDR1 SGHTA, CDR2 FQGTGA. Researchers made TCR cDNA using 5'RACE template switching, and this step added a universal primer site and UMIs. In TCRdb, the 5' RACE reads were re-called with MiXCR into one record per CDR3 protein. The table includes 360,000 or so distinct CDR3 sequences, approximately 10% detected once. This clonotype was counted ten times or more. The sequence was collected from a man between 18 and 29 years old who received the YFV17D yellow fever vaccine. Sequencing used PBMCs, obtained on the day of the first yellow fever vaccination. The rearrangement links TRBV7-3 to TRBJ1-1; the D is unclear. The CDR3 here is CASSLRGPPTEAFF. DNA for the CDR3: TGTGCCAGCAGCTTACGCGGACCCCCCACTGAAGCTTTCTTT.